The 22 T cell receptor beta chains below all came from one sample that was sequenced in a study of T cell repertoires in cytomegalovirus infection. TCRdb processed the reads anew with MiXCR; each CDR3 protein has one entry. The repertoire holds 90,000 to 120,000 distinct CDR3 sequences, approximately 45% seen once, with about 74% in the top ten. No antigen has been identified for these receptors. The sample here was CD8+ T cells from cultured PBMCs, taken from culture after CMV antigen stimulation. The receptors were sampled from a human donor in good health (CMV status not recorded). Some clones in this sample may be carry-over from other donors' samples.

Many counts were recorded for this clonotype. The V call is TRBV6-5, the J call TRBJ1-1; no clear D. Trimming shortened V by 2 bases and J by 3 bases, and 7 bases separated the two germline ends. This CDR3 spans 13 amino acids. CDR1 and CDR2 from the germline V gene are MNHEY and SVGAGI. The CDR3 sequence: CASSYLGYTEAFF. Written as DNA, the CDR3 is TGTGCCAGCAGTTACCTGGGGTACACTGAAGCTTTCTTT.

V gene TRBV7-8 combines with J gene TRBJ2-7; no reliable D call. CDR1 is SGHVS and CDR2 is FQNEAQ in the germline V gene. The CDR3 runs to 13 residues. Trimming pared 0 bases from V and 6 bases from J, leaving 9 bases between. CDR3 in amino acids: CASSLAGDSEQYF. CDR3 DNA sequence: TGTGCCAGCAGCTTAGCAGGAGACTCCGAGCAGTACTTC.

This chain uses TRBV9 with TRBJ2-1, with D perhaps TRBD1 (5 bases). Trimming removed 0 bases from V and 7 bases from J, with 14 bases in between. This CDR3 has 15 amino acids. The germline V gene has CDR1 SGDLS and CDR2 YYNGEE. CDR3 in DNA: TGTGCCAGCAGCGTAGATTTCAGAAGGGGAAATGAGCAGTTCTTC. The encoded protein is CASSVDFRRGNEQFF.

This chain links TRBV6-5 with TRBJ1-5; TRBD1 is a possible D gene (5 bases). V dropped 2 bases and J dropped 2 bases, with 7 bases sitting between them. The CDR3 spans 14 residues. From germline, CDR1 is MNHEY and CDR2 SVGAGI. CDR3 sequence (DNA): TGTGCCAGCAGTTACGGGGGGGGCAATCAGCCCCAGCATTTT. It specifies CASSYGGGNQPQHF.

The rearrangement joins TRBV18 to TRBJ2-3; 7 positions match TRBD2. V was pared by 5 bases and J by 2 bases, with 13 bases of the junction left unmatched. This CDR3 is built from 17 residues. Germline V gene sequence: CDR1 KGHSH, CDR2 LQKENI. CDR3 region: CASSKAGLADDTDTQYF. The CDR3 DNA is TGTGCCAGCTCAAAGGCGGGGCTAGCGGACGACACAGATACGCAGTATTTT.

The V call is TRBV7-2, the J call TRBJ2-7; D call uncertain. V lost 8 bases to trimming and J lost 2 bases, with 13 bases between them. Germline lookup yields CDR1 SGHTA and CDR2 FQGNSA. The CDR3 extends over 13 amino acids. The CDR3 region is CASRPQLTYEQYF. In DNA form, the CDR3 reads TGTGCCAGCCGCCCCCAATTGACCTACGAGCAGTACTTC. Variable domain in full (rest from reference TRBV7-2 and TRBJ2-7): GAGVSQSPSNKVTEKGKDVELRCDPISGHTALYWYRQSLGQGLEFLIYFQGNSAPDKSGLPSDRFSAERTGGSVSTLTIQRTQQEDSAVYLCASRPQLTYEQYFGPGTRLTVT.

In this sample, this clonotype turned up many times. V usage is TRBV10-3 and J usage is TRBJ2-7; D is perhaps TRBD2 (5 bases). Germline assignment: CDR1 ENHRY and CDR2 SYGVKD. The germline V and J ends were trimmed by 7 bases and 3 bases, with 13 bases remaining between them. The CDR3 runs to 13 residues. CDR3 protein: CAITGVGDYEQYF. The CDR3 nucleotides read TGTGCCATCACTGGGGTGGGAGACTACGAGCAGTACTTC.

The chain combines TRBV12-3 or TRBV12-4 with TRBJ1-4; D uncertain. The CDR3 extends over 15 amino acids. Trimming took 2 bases from V and 5 from J, leaving 12 bases between them. The CDR3 here is CASSLRAPINEKLFF. CDR3 DNA sequence: TGTGCCAGCAGTTTACGGGCCCCCATAAATGAAAAACTGTTTTTT.

The genes are TRBV6-2 or TRBV6-3 and TRBJ1-1; TRBD1 is a possible D gene (5 bases). The CDR3 has 15 residues. Trimming shortened V by 6 bases and J by 1 base, and 15 bases separated the two germline ends. CDR1 is MNHEY and CDR2 is SVGEGT in the germline V gene. The CDR3 DNA reads TGTGCCAGCAGGAAGGACACTCCTTCGAACACTGAAGCTTTCTTT. Translating it yields CASRKDTPSNTEAFF.

The sample holds many counts of this clonotype. CDR3 in DNA: TGTGCCAGCTCCCTGGACAATCGGGTCACTGAAGCTTTCTTT. Translated, it gives CASSLDNRVTEAFF. This chain uses TRBV18 with TRBJ1-1, with D perhaps TRBD1 (5 bases). The CDR3 has 14 amino acids. Germline V CDR1 and CDR2: KGHSH, LQKENI. Trimming shortened V by 6 bases and J by 4 bases, and 15 bases separated the two germline ends.

This clonotype appeared a few times. The genes are TRBV7-9 and TRBJ2-1, with D possibly matching TRBD2 (5 bases). Germline V gives CDR1 SEHNR, CDR2 FQNEAQ (reference sequence). This CDR3 spans 15 amino acids. Between the trimmed V and J ends, which lost 1 base and 4 bases, there was a span of 11 bases. CDR3 coding DNA: TGTGCCAGCAGCTTAGGAGGGCTGGAATACAATGAGCAGTTCTTC. It is translated as CASSLGGLEYNEQFF.

V and J are TRBV29-1 and TRBJ2-7, with TRBD1 as a possible D gene (5 bases). The CDR3 has 12 residues. Germline V gene data show CDR1 as SQVTM and CDR2 as ANQGSEA. V was trimmed by 2 bases and J by 6 bases, leaving 11 bases between them. CDR3 loop: CSVEMAGLEQYF. The CDR3 bases are TGCAGCGTTGAAATGGCAGGGCTCGAGCAGTACTTC.

CDR3 protein: CASSLGGGVDTQYF. The CDR3 nucleotides are TGTGCCAGCAGCTTAGGAGGCGGTGTAGATACGCAGTATTTT. The genes are TRBV13 and TRBJ2-3; D remains unclear. Germline assignment: CDR1 PRHDT and CDR2 FYEKMQ (reference sequence). Trimming took 0 bases from V and 5 from J, leaving 9 bases between them. The CDR3 spans 14 residues.

This clonotype was seen more than once but under ten times. The rearrangement links TRBV28 to TRBJ2-7; perhaps D is TRBD1 or TRBD2 (6 bases each). The V gene lost 5 bases and the J gene lost 3 bases, with 20 bases spanning the gap. The CDR3 consists of 16 residues. Germline V CDR1 and CDR2: MDHEN, SYDVKM. As DNA, the CDR3 is TGTGCCAGCAGTCTCCAGCCCGGGGGCAGCCACTACGAGCAGTACTTC. Its translation: CASSLQPGGSHYEQYF.

The gene calls are TRBV7-8 and TRBJ2-7; TRBD2 aligns across 8 bases. V lost 1 base, J lost 4 bases, and 6 bases stayed unmatched. Germline V gives CDR1 SGHVS, CDR2 FQNEAQ. CDR3 length: 15 amino acids. CDR3 in DNA: TGTGCCAGCAGCTTAGATGGCGGGGGGAATTACGAGCAGTACTTC. Amino acids: CASSLDGGGNYEQYF.

The V and J genes are TRBV7-8 and TRBJ2-2; 11 positions agree with TRBD1. With V trimmed by 5 bases and J by 4 bases, 3 bases remained unmatched. This CDR3 has 15 residues. Looked up from germline, CDR1 is SGHVS and CDR2 is FQNEAQ. The CDR3 DNA reads TGTGCCAGCAGCCCTGGACAGGGGGCCACCGGGGAGCTGTTTTTT. Its translation: CASSPGQGATGELFF. The whole variable domain, filled in from reference TRBV7-8 and TRBJ2-2, reads GAGVSQSPRYKVAKRGQDVALRCDPISGHVSLFWYQQALGQGPEFLTYFQNEAQLDKSGLPSDRFFAERPEGSVSTLKIQRTQQEDSAVYLCASSPGQGATGELFFGEGSRLTVL.

This clonotype was detected only a few times. The chain couples TRBV28 to TRBJ1-5; D is perhaps TRBD1 (5 bases). CDR1 is MDHEN and CDR2 is SYDVKM in the germline V gene. Deletions cut 5 bases from V and 4 bases from J, with 15 bases between. The length of the CDR3 is 15 residues. The CDR3 nucleotides are TGTGCCAGCAGTAGCAGCGTAAAGGGGAATCAGCCCCAGCATTTT. Translating gives CASSSSVKGNQPQHF. The full variable domain, rest sourced from reference TRBV28 and TRBJ1-5, is DVKVTQSSRYLVKRTGEKVFLECVQDMDHENMFWYRQDPGLGLRLIYFSYDVKMKEKGDIPEGYSVSREKKERFSLILESASTNQTSMYLCASSSSVKGNQPQHFGDGTRLSIL.

The gene calls are TRBV10-2 and TRBJ2-4; D gene ambiguous. V gave up 5 bases and J gave up 0 bases, with 8 bases separating them. Germline CDR1 is WSHSY and CDR2 is SAAADI. This CDR3 spans 14 amino acids. DNA of the CDR3: TGCGCCAGCAGTCTCTGGCTAGCCAAAAACATTCAGTACTTC. This codes for CASSLWLAKNIQYF.

CDR3 nucleotide sequence: TGTGCCAGCTCCCCGTCGAACACCGGGGAGCTGTTTTTT. Protein: CASSPSNTGELFF. The chain couples TRBV9 to TRBJ2-2; D is unclear. CDR3 length: 13 amino acids. Per the germline V gene, CDR1 is SGDLS and CDR2 is YYNGEE. V dropped 7 bases and J dropped 0 bases, with 7 bases sitting between them. Variable domain in full (rest from reference TRBV9 and TRBJ2-2): DSGVTQTPKHLITATGQRVTLRCSPRSGDLSVYWYQQSLDQGLQFLIQYYNGEERAKGNILERFSAQQFPDLHSELNLSSLELGDSALYFCASSPSNTGELFFGEGSRLTVL.

This clonotype was observed many times. J is TRBJ2-7 and V is TRBV2; D assignment may be TRBD1 or TRBD2 (5 bases each). The CDR3 has 13 amino acids. CDR1 and CDR2 from the germline V gene are SNHLY and FYNNEI. V was shortened by 8 bases and J by 2 bases, with 13 bases between the two germline ends. DNA of the CDR3: TGTGCCAGCTGGGACGGCTTCACCTACGAGCAGTACTTC. Its protein product is CASWDGFTYEQYF. The full variable domain, rest sourced from reference TRBV2 and TRBJ2-7, is EPEVTQTPSHQVTQMGQEVILRCVPISNHLYFYWYRQILGQKVEFLVSFYNNEISEKSEIFDDQFSVERPDGSNFTLKIRSTKLEDSAMYFCASWDGFTYEQYFGPGTRLTVT.

This clonotype has a handful of counts. J is TRBJ2-7 and V is TRBV7-2; D is uncertain. V was clipped by 1 base and J by 2 bases, with 12 bases between them. Germline lookup yields CDR1 SGHTA and CDR2 FQGNSA. The CDR3 runs 15 residues. CDR3: CASSLVVGATYEQYF. The CDR3 DNA sequence: TGTGCCAGCAGCTTAGTGGTCGGCGCAACCTACGAGCAGTACTTC.

The chain links TRBV4-1 to TRBJ1-1; D unresolved. Trimming left V 10 bases short and J 7 bases short, with 13 bases between. Germline CDR1 MGHRA, CDR2 YSYEKL. CDR3 size: 11 residues. The CDR3 sequence is CATLEAGEAFF. The CDR3 DNA follows: TGCGCCACCCTAGAGGCGGGTGAAGCTTTCTTT.